The 22 T cell receptor beta chains below all came from one sample that was sequenced in a study of T cells in women clearing cervical HPV infection. Generated by immunoSEQ multiplex PCR, the TCRdb table keeps only in-frame clones and is missing some. Its table lists some 8,300 clones. Sample: blood buffy coat. These receptors were taken from a woman aged 18 to 75 with a cervical HPV16 infection that either progressed to CIN3+ or cleared (not recorded which).

As for this clone: The read comes to an end 3 residues before the CDR3 does, leaving the germline J gene to fill in the end. The rearrangement uses TRBV7-6 and TRBJ2-1; TRBD2 aligns across 8 bases. This CDR3 has 15 amino acids. Looked up from germline, CDR1 is SGHVS and CDR2 is FNYEAQ. The V segment lost 5 bases and the J segment 8 bases; nucleotides outside the gene matches: 11. The covered CDR3 bases are TGTGCCAGCAGCCCCCGGGGGGGCAATTTCTATGAG. This gives the protein CASSPRGGNFYE. The CDR3 reads in full as CASSPRGGNFYEQFF.

For this clone: The read stops 3 residues short of the end of the CDR3; the missing end is completed from the germline J gene. V usage is TRBV6-4 and J usage is TRBJ1-2; 7 bases fit TRBD1. CDR3 length equals 12 residues. Germline CDR1 is MRHNA and CDR2 is SNTAGT. CDR3 bases read: TGTGCCAGCAGGACAGGGCTGGGCGGC. Its translation: CASRTGLGG. The CDR3, in full, reads CASRTGLGGYTF.

In the case of this clone: The observed sequence ends 3 residues before the CDR3 terminus, with the missing tail filled in from the germline J gene. J is TRBJ2-3 and V is TRBV20-1; 8 bases are a match to TRBD2. This CDR3 contains 15 residues. CDR1 and CDR2 from the germline V gene are DFQATT and SNEGSKA (reference sequence). The trim removed 5 bases at V and 3 bases at J, leaving 10 bases unmatched. CDR3 bases read: TGCAGTGCTCCCCCGGGGGGGGGAGGGACAGATACG. Residues: CSAPPGGGGTDT. The CDR3, in full, reads CSAPPGGGGTDTQYF.

As to this clone: The CDR3 end is not reached by the read, which stops 3 residues before it; the germline J gene fills it in. The genes are TRBV20-1 and TRBJ1-5; 8 nucleotides line up with TRBD1. This CDR3 region has 15 residues. Germline V gene sequence: CDR1 DFQATT, CDR2 SNEGSKA (reference sequence). Losses at the gene ends were 6 bases for V and 7 bases for J; bases not matched to a gene: 14. The CDR3 DNA, read in part, is TGCAGTGCGCCTAGGGGCAGGGGGCACAGACAGCCC. This gives the protein CSAPRGRGHRQP. The complete CDR3 reads CSAPRGRGHRQPQHF.

About this clone itself: One junction end disagrees with the germline gene, perhaps due to a read error. From the germline J gene comes the end of the CDR3, since the read stops 3 residues before it. The chain uses TRBV14 and TRBJ2-3, with TRBD1 matching 7 bases. In germline, CDR1 is SGHDN, CDR2 FVKESK. This CDR3 is built from 15 residues. The sequenced CDR3 bases are TGTGCCAGCAGCCCCCCGACAGGGTGGTCAGAGACG. Translation: CASSPPTGWSET. The CDR3 in full is CASSPPTGWSETQYF. Looking up the rest from reference TRBV14 and TRBJ2-3 gives the full variable domain: EAGVTQFPSHSVIEKGQTVTLRCDPISGHDNLYWYRRVMGKEIKFLLHFVKESKQDESGMPNNRFLAERTGGTYSTLKVQPAELEDSGVYFCASSPPTGWSETQYFGPGTRLTVL.

A note on this clone: Coverage ceases 3 residues before the CDR3 finishes, and the germline J gene fills in the end. Other DNA variants within this sample encode the same CDR3. The chain combines TRBV2 with TRBJ1-3, with TRBD1 as a possible D gene (5 bases). Between the trimmed V and J ends, which lost 6 bases and 0 bases, there was a span of 15 bases. The CDR3 has 16 residues. Per the germline V gene, CDR1 is SNHLY and CDR2 is FYNNEI. CDR3 residues: CASRDTYSYSGNTIYF. Partial CDR3 DNA: TGTGCCAGCAGGGACACATACTCTTACTCTGGAAACACC. Complete variable domain (other parts from reference TRBV2 and TRBJ1-3): EPEVTQTPSHQVTQMGQEVILRCVPISNHLYFYWYRQILGQKVEFLVSFYNNEISEKSEIFDDQFSVERPDGSNFTLKIRSTKLEDSAMYFCASRDTYSYSGNTIYFGEGSWLTVV.

Of note for this clone: Read coverage stops 3 residues before the CDR3 terminus; the germline J gene supplies the remainder. The rearrangement uses TRBV7-9 and TRBJ1-4, with D unresolved. Germline lookup yields CDR1 SEHNR and CDR2 FQNEAQ (reference sequence). V was shortened by 5 bases and J by 8 bases, with 9 bases between the two germline ends. This CDR3 comprises 12 residues. The CDR3 DNA, read in part, is TGTGCCAGCAGCGTCAACGGGGAAAAA. The encoded protein is CASSVNGEK. The CDR3, in full, reads CASSVNGEKLFF.

A remark on this clone: With the read ending 3 residues before the CDR3 end, the germline J gene is used to fill in that end. The chain carries TRBV6-2 or TRBV6-3 and TRBJ2-5; 8 bases fit TRBD2. The CDR3 spans 14 residues. Germline lookup yields CDR1 MNHEY and CDR2 SVGEGT. V trimming: 6 bases; J trimming: 5 bases; junction bases outside the gene matches: 8. The CDR3 region is CASSTGTRVETQYF. Partial CDR3 DNA: TGTGCCAGCAGCACCGGGACTAGGGTTGAGACC.

About this clone: The read is 3 residues too short to cover the CDR3 end, so that end is filled in from the germline J gene. This rearrangement joins TRBV14 to TRBJ2-2; 7 positions agree with TRBD1. Germline CDR1 reads SGHDN; CDR2 reads FVKESK. The CDR3 contains 16 residues. V shed 0 bases, J shed 1 base, and the junction held 2 bases outside the gene matches. CDR3 residues: CASSQDGTENTGELFF. The sequenced CDR3 bases are TGTGCCAGCAGCCAAGATGGGACAGAGAACACCGGGGAG.

Details on this clone: The read comes to an end 3 residues before the CDR3 does, leaving the germline J gene to fill in the end. The chain uses TRBV20-1 and TRBJ2-3; no firm D call. The CDR3 loop spans 11 amino acids. Germline V lookup: CDR1 DFQATT, CDR2 SNEGSKA (reference sequence). The chain's CDR3 is CSAPDKETQYF. The sequenced CDR3 bases are TGCAGTGCTCCAGATAAAGAGACG.

With regard to this clone: The sequenced fragment ends 3 residues before the CDR3 boundary, so the rest is inferred from the germline J gene. The V and J genes are TRBV19 and TRBJ2-1; no clear D. The germline V gene has CDR1 LNHDA and CDR2 SQIVND (reference sequence). Deletions cut 0 bases from V and 2 bases from J, with 17 bases between. The CDR3 has 18 residues. The chain's CDR3 is CASSIEGPSGPTYNEQFF. The CDR3 DNA, read in part, is TGTGCCAGTAGTATAGAAGGGCCGTCTGGCCCGACCTACAATGAG. Full variable domain (rest looked up from reference TRBV19 and TRBJ2-1): DGGITQSPKYLFRKEGQNVTLSCEQNLNHDAMYWYRQDPGQGLRLIYYSQIVNDFQKGDIAEGYSVSREKKESFPLTVTSAQKNPTAFYLCASSIEGPSGPTYNEQFFGPGTRLTVL.

As to this clone: The CDR3 end is not reached by the read, which stops 3 residues before it; the germline J gene fills it in. The rearrangement uses TRBV18 and TRBJ1-1; 9 positions match TRBD1. The germline gives CDR1 KGHSH, CDR2 LQKENI. The CDR3 is made up of 15 amino acids. Germline trimming cut 4 bases from V and 2 bases from J; bases unmatched to any gene: 5. CDR3 DNA (partial): TGTGCCAGCTCACTCCAACAGGGGGCCAACACTGAA. It specifies CASSLQQGANTE. From start to end, the CDR3 is CASSLQQGANTEAFF.

Note on this clone: The CDR3 end lies 3 residues beyond the end of the read and is filled in from the germline J gene. The chain has TRBV19 and TRBJ2-2; perhaps TRBD2 as D (6 bases). In germline, CDR1 is LNHDA, CDR2 SQIVND (reference sequence). This CDR3 has 12 amino acids. The DNA read from the CDR3 is TGTGCCAGTAGTTGGGGGGATTCACCG. Protein: CASSWGDSP. Given in full, the CDR3 is CASSWGDSPLFF.

This clone is classed as medium-sized by frequency. Read coverage stops 3 residues before the CDR3 terminus; the germline J gene supplies the remainder. This chain joins TRBV5-1 and TRBJ1-4; the D gene is possibly TRBD1 (6 bases). The V gene lost 5 bases and the J gene lost 0 bases, with 14 bases spanning the gap. Germline CDR1 SGHRS, CDR2 YFSETQ. This CDR3 has 16 amino acids. CDR3 bases read: TGCGCCAGCAGGGATCCTACAGGGCCAACTAATGAAAAA. It specifies CASRDPTGPTNEK. The full CDR3 protein reads CASRDPTGPTNEKLFF.

The CDR3 region is CASSIGGGQINQPQHF. The sequenced part of the CDR3 DNA is TGTGCCAGTAGTATAGGTGGTGGGCAGATAAATCAGCCC. The rearrangement links TRBV19 to TRBJ1-5; D unresolved. The CDR3 end falls 3 residues outside the read, so it is completed with the germline J gene. Trimming shortened V by 1 base and J by 4 bases, and 14 bases separated the two germline ends. The CDR3 totals 16 residues. Germline V CDR1 and CDR2: LNHDA, SQIVND (reference sequence).

Worth noting for this clone: The sequenced fragment ends 3 residues before the CDR3 boundary, so the rest is inferred from the germline J gene. This sequence joins TRBV2 and TRBJ1-1; 9 bases are shared with TRBD1. With 6 bases clipped from V and 0 bases from J, the junction kept 2 bases outside the gene matches. The length of the CDR3 is 14 residues. The V gene's germline CDR1 is SNHLY and CDR2 FYNNEI. The CDR3 DNA, read in part, is TGTGCCAGCAGGGGGACAGGGATGAACACTGAA. Amino acids: CASRGTGMNTE. The complete CDR3 protein is CASRGTGMNTEAFF. Filled out from reference TRBV2 and TRBJ1-1, the complete variable domain reads EPEVTQTPSHQVTQMGQEVILRCVPISNHLYFYWYRQILGQKVEFLVSFYNNEISEKSEIFDDQFSVERPDGSNFTLKIRSTKLEDSAMYFCASRGTGMNTEAFFGQGTRLTVV.

CDR3 DNA (partial): TGTGCCAGCAGTGAAGTACGCGATCAGCCC. This gives the protein CASSEVRDQP. The CDR3 in its entirety is CASSEVRDQPQHF. The chain uses TRBV2 and TRBJ1-5; D unresolved. From the germline J gene comes the end of the CDR3, since the read stops 3 residues before it. CDR3 size: 13 residues. From germline, CDR1 is SNHLY and CDR2 FYNNEI. The V gene lost 1 base and the J gene lost 5 bases, with 6 bases spanning the gap.

This clone shows up as medium-sized by frequency. The read comes to an end 3 residues before the CDR3 does, leaving the germline J gene to fill in the end. The chain carries TRBV29-1 and TRBJ2-7, with a weak D call TRBD1 (5 bases). V lost 7 bases to trimming and J lost 0 bases, with 10 bases between them. The CDR3 covers 12 residues. The germline gives CDR1 SQVTM, CDR2 ANQGSEA. The CDR3 sequence is CSAFRGSYEQYF. CDR3 bases read: TGCAGCGCTTTTAGGGGCTCCTACGAG.

In regard to this clone: The read comes to an end 3 residues before the CDR3 does, leaving the germline J gene to fill in the end. The chain employs TRBV7-6 and TRBJ2-3, with 7 bases aligning to TRBD2. CDR3 length: 17 amino acids. CDR1 and CDR2 from the germline V gene are SGHVS and FNYEAQ. Trimming removed 5 bases from V and 5 bases from J; junction bases left unmatched: 16. The CDR3 region is CASSLEGWRGYEDTQYF. The CDR3 DNA, read in part, is TGTGCCAGCAGCCTCGAAGGGTGGCGGGGGTACGAAGATACG.

This clone shows up as medium-sized (0.01 to 0.1%) by frequency. The observed sequence ends 3 residues before the CDR3 terminus, with the missing tail filled in from the germline J gene. J is TRBJ2-5 and V is TRBV5-4, with D tentatively TRBD2 (5 bases). CDR1 SGHNT and CDR2 YYREEE come from the germline V gene (reference sequence). V was trimmed by 4 bases and J by 3 bases, leaving 13 bases between them. CDR3 length: 14 amino acids. This CDR3 is CASSPPSGEETQYF. The sequenced part of the CDR3 DNA is TGTGCCAGCAGCCCCCCCTCCGGGGAAGAGACC. The full variable domain, with the rest looked up from reference TRBV5-4 and TRBJ2-5, is ETGVTQSPTHLIKTRGQQVTLRCSSQSGHNTVSWYQQALGQGPQFIFQYYREEENGRGNFPPRFSGLQFPNYSSELNVNALELDDSALYLCASSPPSGEETQYFGPGTRLLVL.

CDR3 DNA, as far as it was read: TGTGCCAGCAGCTTATCCGGACTAGTGGGCACAGATACC. This gives the protein CASSLSGLVGTDT. The whole CDR3 protein reads CASSLSGLVGTDTYTF. This chain joins TRBV7-3 and TRBJ1-2; D remains unclear. Sequencing ends 3 residues short of the CDR3 end; the germline J gene provides the rest. The CDR3 sequence is 16 residues long. The germline V gene encodes CDR1 SGHTA and CDR2 FQGTGA.

Worth noting for this clone: The CDR3 end lies 3 residues beyond the end of the read and is filled in from the germline J gene. The chain combines TRBV6-2 or TRBV6-3 with TRBJ2-3; 12 bases fit TRBD2. The CDR3 contains 17 residues. Germline loops: CDR1 MNHEY, CDR2 SVGEGT. This chain's CDR3 is CASSYGGLAGSQETQYF. CDR3 bases read: TGTGCCAGCAGTTACGGAGGACTAGCGGGGTCCCAAGAGACG.